These T cell receptor beta chains were read from a single sample in a study of blood T cell repertoires in COVID-19. Produced via immunoSEQ multiplex PCR; TCRdb's table is partial and in-frame only. The data contain some 100,000 clones, roughly four fifths of them singletons. Sequenced material: peripheral blood. Receptors were obtained from a man in his fifties or sixties with active or convalescent COVID-19. CDR3s include the opening cysteine and the closing phenylalanine or tryptophan. The order of the fields is CDR3 protein, V gene, J gene.

CDR3 protein: CASSNGGSGNTIYF
V gene: TRBV25-1
J gene: TRBJ1-3

CDR3 protein: CASSWTSGGNTDTQYF
V gene: TRBV27
J gene: TRBJ2-3

CDR3 protein: CASSPRQGNQPQHF
V gene: TRBV21-1
J gene: TRBJ1-5

CDR3 protein: CASSQTGLESQYF
V gene: TRBV4-3
J gene: TRBJ2-3

CDR3 protein: CAISEDRQGGYTF
V gene: TRBV10-3
J gene: TRBJ1-2

CDR3 protein: CASSPISGTGNTIYF
V gene: TRBV19
J gene: TRBJ1-3

CDR3 protein: CASSSTGTGHEQFF
V gene: TRBV28
J gene: TRBJ2-1

CDR3 protein: CASSLTVLKNTEAFF
V gene: TRBV5-1
J gene: TRBJ1-1

CDR3 protein: CASSLGQGGWSNQPQHF
V gene: TRBV7-2
J gene: TRBJ1-5

CDR3 protein: CASRDISTDTQYF
V gene: TRBV14
J gene: TRBJ2-3

CDR3 protein: CASSLGGGASSYNEQFF
V gene: TRBV11-3
J gene: TRBJ2-1

CDR3 protein: CASSREGVNTEAFF
V gene: TRBV25-1
J gene: TRBJ1-1

CDR3 protein: CASSMSDRGGGEKLFF
V gene: TRBV19
J gene: TRBJ1-4

CDR3 protein: CASSLVGRRETQYF
V gene: TRBV28
J gene: TRBJ2-5

CDR3 protein: CATRTGTQNQPQHF
V gene: TRBV10-3
J gene: TRBJ1-5

CDR3 protein: CATSDLAGSSRETQYF
V gene: TRBV24-1
J gene: TRBJ2-5

CDR3 protein: CASSRFGANVLTF
V gene: TRBV12-3/TRBV12-4
J gene: TRBJ2-6

CDR3 protein: CASSPQQDTEAFF
V gene: TRBV5-1
J gene: TRBJ1-1

CDR3 protein: CASSPDAGSLHF
V gene: TRBV5-1
J gene: TRBJ1-6

CDR3 protein: CASSYSRTGTSPLHF
V gene: TRBV6-5
J gene: TRBJ1-6

CDR3 protein: CASSISGGRGEAFF
V gene: TRBV19
J gene: TRBJ1-1

CDR3 protein: CASSLQWGLNTEAFF
V gene: TRBV5-6
J gene: TRBJ1-1

CDR3 protein: CASSVDGQGVQPQHF
V gene: TRBV2
J gene: TRBJ1-5

CDR3 protein: CSGGVVGGEGELFF
V gene: TRBV29-1
J gene: TRBJ2-2

CDR3 protein: CASSLGQGGPYEQYF
V gene: TRBV5-1
J gene: TRBJ2-7

CDR3 protein: CASTTGGGTGELFF
V gene: TRBV6-5
J gene: TRBJ2-2

CDR3 protein: CATSRDFLSTGELFF
V gene: TRBV15
J gene: TRBJ2-2

CDR3 protein: CASSPRTGADQPQHF
V gene: TRBV28
J gene: TRBJ1-5

CDR3 protein: CASGGMAGSSYNEQFF
V gene: TRBV7-2
J gene: TRBJ2-1

CDR3 protein: CASSLGGGGSFETQYF
V gene: TRBV5-1
J gene: TRBJ2-5

CDR3 protein: CASSIKAGGTDTQYF
V gene: TRBV5-6
J gene: TRBJ2-3

CDR3 protein: CASSPTGTGTYEQYF
V gene: TRBV9
J gene: TRBJ2-7

CDR3 protein: CASSGGGSPLHF
V gene: TRBV12-3/TRBV12-4
J gene: TRBJ1-6

CDR3 protein: CASSYQQGDGSNQPQHF
V gene: TRBV6-2/TRBV6-3
J gene: TRBJ1-5

CDR3 protein: CASSPTGSNEKLFF
V gene: TRBV4-1
J gene: TRBJ1-4

CDR3 protein: CASSSGQGIEAFF
V gene: TRBV2
J gene: TRBJ1-1

CDR3 protein: CSVEGTENTEAFF
V gene: TRBV29-1
J gene: TRBJ1-1

CDR3 protein: CASSISQGRAEAFF
V gene: TRBV19
J gene: TRBJ1-1

CDR3 protein: CASRETTHGTQYF
V gene: TRBV19
J gene: TRBJ2-3

CDR3 protein: CASSAGTTITDTQYF
V gene: TRBV5-4
J gene: TRBJ2-3

CDR3 protein: CASSETGQGSGTQYF
V gene: TRBV6-1
J gene: TRBJ2-5

CDR3 protein: CATSDLLEASTDTQYF
V gene: TRBV24-1
J gene: TRBJ2-3

CDR3 protein: CASSRRVGATNEKLFF
V gene: TRBV7-2
J gene: TRBJ1-4

CDR3 protein: CASSFDRGSPLHF
V gene: TRBV27
J gene: TRBJ1-6

CDR3 protein: CASSSGGSLQETQYF
V gene: TRBV19
J gene: TRBJ2-5

CDR3 protein: CASSLLADSTDTQYF
V gene: TRBV28
J gene: TRBJ2-3

CDR3 protein: CASSLPPGNEKLFF
V gene: TRBV28
J gene: TRBJ1-4

CDR3 protein: CASSFPNSPLHF
V gene: TRBV27
J gene: TRBJ1-6

CDR3 protein: CASSPGLSTDTQYF
V gene: TRBV5-1
J gene: TRBJ2-3

CDR3 protein: CASGPLAGVDNEQFF
V gene: TRBV28
J gene: TRBJ2-1

CDR3 protein: CASSQTTAETQYF
V gene: TRBV16
J gene: TRBJ2-5

CDR3 protein: CAWSGQGSEKLFF
V gene: TRBV30
J gene: TRBJ1-4

CDR3 protein: CASSSQYTSGNTIYF
V gene: TRBV6-5
J gene: TRBJ1-3